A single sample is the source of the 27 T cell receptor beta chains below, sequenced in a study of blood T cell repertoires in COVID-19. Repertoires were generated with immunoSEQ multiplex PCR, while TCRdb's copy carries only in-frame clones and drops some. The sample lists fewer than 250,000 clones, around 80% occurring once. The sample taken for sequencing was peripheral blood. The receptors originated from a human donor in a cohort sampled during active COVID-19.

CDR3 sequence reads: CASSVNREGTIYF. CDR3 sequence (DNA): TGTGCCAGCAGCGTTAACAGGGAAGGGACCATATATTTT. V gene TRBV9 combines with J gene TRBJ1-3; D possibly corresponds to TRBD1 (6 bases). From germline, CDR1 is SGDLS and CDR2 YYNGEE. The V end was cut by 2 bases, the J end by 10 bases, with 13 bases between. The CDR3 spans 13 residues.

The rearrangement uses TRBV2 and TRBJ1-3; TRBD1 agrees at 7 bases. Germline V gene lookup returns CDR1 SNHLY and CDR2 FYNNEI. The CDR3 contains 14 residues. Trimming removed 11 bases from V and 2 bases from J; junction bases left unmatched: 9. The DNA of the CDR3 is TGTGCCTGTAACAGGGGTCTCACTGGAAACACCATATATTTT. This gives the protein CACNRGLTGNTIYF.

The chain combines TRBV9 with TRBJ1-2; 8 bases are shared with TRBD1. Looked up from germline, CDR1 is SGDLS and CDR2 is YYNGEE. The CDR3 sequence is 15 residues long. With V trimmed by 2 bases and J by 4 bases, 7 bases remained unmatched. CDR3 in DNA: TGTGCCAGCAGCGTCCGCGGACAGGGTGGCTATGGCTACACCTTC. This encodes CASSVRGQGGYGYTF.

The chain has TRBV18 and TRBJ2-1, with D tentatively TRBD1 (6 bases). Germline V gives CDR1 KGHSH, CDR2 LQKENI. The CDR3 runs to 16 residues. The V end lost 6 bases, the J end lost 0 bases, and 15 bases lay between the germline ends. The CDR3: CASSHRALSSYNEQFF. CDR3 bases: TGTGCCAGCTCTCACAGGGCCTTGAGCTCCTACAATGAGCAGTTCTTC.

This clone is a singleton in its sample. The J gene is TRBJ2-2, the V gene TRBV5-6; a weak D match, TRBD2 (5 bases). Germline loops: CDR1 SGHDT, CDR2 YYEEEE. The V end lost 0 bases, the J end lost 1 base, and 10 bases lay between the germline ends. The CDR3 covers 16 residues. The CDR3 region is CASSLAGVLNTGELFF. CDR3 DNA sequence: TGTGCCAGCAGCTTGGCCGGGGTGTTGAACACCGGGGAGCTGTTTTTT.

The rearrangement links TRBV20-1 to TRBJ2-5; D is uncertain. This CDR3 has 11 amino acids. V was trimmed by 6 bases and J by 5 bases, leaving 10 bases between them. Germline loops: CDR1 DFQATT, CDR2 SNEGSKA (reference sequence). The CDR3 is CSAERQETQYF. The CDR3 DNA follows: TGCAGTGCCGAGAGGCAGGAGACCCAGTACTTC.

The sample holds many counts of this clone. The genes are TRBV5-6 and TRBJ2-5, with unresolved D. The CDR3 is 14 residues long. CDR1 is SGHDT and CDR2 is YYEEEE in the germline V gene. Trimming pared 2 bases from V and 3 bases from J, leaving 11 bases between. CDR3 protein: CASSFSLDEETQYF. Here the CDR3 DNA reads TGTGCCAGCAGCTTCTCCCTAGATGAAGAGACCCAGTACTTC. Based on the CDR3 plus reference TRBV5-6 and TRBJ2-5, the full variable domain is DAGVTQSPTHLIKTRGQQVTLRCSPKSGHDTVSWYQQALGQGPQFIFQYYEEEERQRGNFPDRFSGHQFPNYSSELNVNALLLGDSALYLCASSFSLDEETQYFGPGTRLLVL.

The chain's CDR3 is CASRTGTGGNIQYF. DNA for the CDR3: TGCGCCAGCAGGACCGGGACAGGGGGGAACATTCAGTACTTC. This chain joins TRBV5-1 and TRBJ2-4; 11 bases are a match to TRBD1. The ends lost 5 bases at V and 7 bases at J; junction bases unmatched: 5. The germline gives CDR1 SGHRS, CDR2 YFSETQ. The CDR3 has 14 amino acids. Together with reference TRBV5-1 and TRBJ2-4, the CDR3 gives the full variable domain: KAGVTQTPRYLIKTRGQQVTLSCSPISGHRSVSWYQQTPGQGLQFLFEYFSETQRNKGNFPGRFSGRQFSNSRSEMNVSTLELGDSALYLCASRTGTGGNIQYFGAGTRLSVL.

The CDR3 sequence is CASSYSSGTGFGEQYF. CDR3 nucleotide sequence: TGTGCCAGCAGTTACTCCTCCGGGACAGGCTTTGGCGAGCAGTACTTC. V is TRBV6-5 and J is TRBJ2-7; TRBD1 matches at 8 bases. The CDR3 loop spans 16 amino acids. Germline V lookup: CDR1 MNHEY, CDR2 SVGAGI. After removal of 0 bases from V and 6 bases from J, the junction contained 10 bases not matched to a gene.

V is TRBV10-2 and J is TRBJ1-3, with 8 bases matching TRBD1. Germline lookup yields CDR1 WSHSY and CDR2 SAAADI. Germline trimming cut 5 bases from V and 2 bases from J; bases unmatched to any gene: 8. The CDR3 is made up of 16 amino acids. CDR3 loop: CASSHLSDRAGNTIYF. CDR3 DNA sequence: TGCGCCAGCAGTCACCTCTCGGACAGGGCTGGAAACACCATATATTTT.

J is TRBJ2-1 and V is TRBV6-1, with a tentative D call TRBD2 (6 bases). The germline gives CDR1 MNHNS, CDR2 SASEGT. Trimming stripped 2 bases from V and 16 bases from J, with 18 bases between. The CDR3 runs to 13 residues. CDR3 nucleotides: TGTGCCAGCAGTGAAACATTAAGGACTACGTATTTCTTC. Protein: CASSETLRTTYFF.

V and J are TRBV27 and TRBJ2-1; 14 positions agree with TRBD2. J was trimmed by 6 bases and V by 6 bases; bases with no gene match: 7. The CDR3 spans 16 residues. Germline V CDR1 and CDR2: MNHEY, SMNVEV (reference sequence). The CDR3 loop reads CASRPTSGRASNEQFF. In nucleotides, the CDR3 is TGTGCCAGCAGACCGACTAGCGGGAGGGCGTCCAATGAGCAGTTCTTC.

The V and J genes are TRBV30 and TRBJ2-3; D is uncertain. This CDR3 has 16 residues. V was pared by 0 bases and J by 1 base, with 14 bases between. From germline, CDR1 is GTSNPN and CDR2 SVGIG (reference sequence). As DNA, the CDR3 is TGTGCCTGGAGTGTACAAACTAACACTCGCACAGATACGCAGTATTTT. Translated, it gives CAWSVQTNTRTDTQYF. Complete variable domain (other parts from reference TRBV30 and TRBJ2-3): SQTIHQWPATLVQPVGSPLSLECTVEGTSNPNLYWYRQAAGRGLQLLFYSVGIGQISSEVPQNLSASRPQDRQFILSSKKLLLSDSGFYLCAWSVQTNTRTDTQYFGPGTRLTVL.

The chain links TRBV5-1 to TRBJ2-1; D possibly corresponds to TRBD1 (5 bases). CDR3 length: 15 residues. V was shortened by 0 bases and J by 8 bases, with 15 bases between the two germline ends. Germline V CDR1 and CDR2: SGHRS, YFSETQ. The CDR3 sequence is CASSLGSARVHEQFF. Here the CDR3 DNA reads TGCGCCAGCAGCTTGGGGTCGGCCAGGGTACATGAGCAGTTCTTC.

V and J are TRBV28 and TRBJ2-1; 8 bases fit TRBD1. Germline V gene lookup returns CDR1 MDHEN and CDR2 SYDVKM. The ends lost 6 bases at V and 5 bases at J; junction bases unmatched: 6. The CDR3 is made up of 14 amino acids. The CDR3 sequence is CASSPGQVNNEQFF. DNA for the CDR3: TGTGCCAGCAGCCCGGGACAGGTGAACAATGAGCAGTTCTTC.

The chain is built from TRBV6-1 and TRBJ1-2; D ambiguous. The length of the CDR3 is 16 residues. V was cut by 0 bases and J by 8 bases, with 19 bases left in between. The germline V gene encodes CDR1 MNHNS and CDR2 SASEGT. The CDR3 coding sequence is TGTGCCAGCAGTGAAGCCCCCGGAGGATCGGTTTACGGCTACACCTTC. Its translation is CASSEAPGGSVYGYTF.

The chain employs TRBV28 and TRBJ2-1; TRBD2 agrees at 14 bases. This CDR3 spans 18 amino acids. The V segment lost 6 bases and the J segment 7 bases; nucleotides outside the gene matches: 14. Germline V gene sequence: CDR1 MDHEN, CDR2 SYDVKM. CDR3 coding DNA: TGTGCCAGCAGCCCTCACCCCCGACTAGCGGGGGGGTTTAATGAGCAGTTCTTC. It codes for CASSPHPRLAGGFNEQFF.

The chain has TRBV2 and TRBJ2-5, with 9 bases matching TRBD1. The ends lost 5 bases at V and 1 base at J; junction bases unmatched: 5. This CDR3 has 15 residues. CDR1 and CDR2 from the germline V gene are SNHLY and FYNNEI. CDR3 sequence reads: CASSPDRGGQETQYF. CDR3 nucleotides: TGTGCCAGCAGTCCTGACAGGGGGGGCCAAGAGACCCAGTACTTC.

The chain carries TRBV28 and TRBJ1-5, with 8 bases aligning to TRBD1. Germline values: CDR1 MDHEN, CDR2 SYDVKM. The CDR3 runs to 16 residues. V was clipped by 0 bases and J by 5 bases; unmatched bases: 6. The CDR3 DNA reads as TGTGCCAGCAGTTTATGGGACAGGGTTTCGCATCAGCCCCAGCATTTT. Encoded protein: CASSLWDRVSHQPQHF. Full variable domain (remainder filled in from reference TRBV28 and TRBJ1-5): DVKVTQSSRYLVKRTGEKVFLECVQDMDHENMFWYRQDPGLGLRLIYFSYDVKMKEKGDIPEGYSVSREKKERFSLILESASTNQTSMYLCASSLWDRVSHQPQHFGDGTRLSIL.

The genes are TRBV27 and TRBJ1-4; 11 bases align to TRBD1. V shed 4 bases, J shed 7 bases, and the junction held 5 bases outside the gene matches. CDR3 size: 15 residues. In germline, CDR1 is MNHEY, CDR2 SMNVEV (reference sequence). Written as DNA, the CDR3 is TGTGCCAGCAGTTCCGGACAGGGGGCTTGTGAAAAACTGTTTTTT. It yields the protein CASSSGQGACEKLFF.

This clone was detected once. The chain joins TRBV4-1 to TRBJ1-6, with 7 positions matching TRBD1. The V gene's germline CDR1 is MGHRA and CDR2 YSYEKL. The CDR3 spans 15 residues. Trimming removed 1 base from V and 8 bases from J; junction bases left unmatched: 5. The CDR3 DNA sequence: TGCGCCAGCAGCCAAGTCTTAACAGGGGATTCACCCCTCCACTTT. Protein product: CASSQVLTGDSPLHF.

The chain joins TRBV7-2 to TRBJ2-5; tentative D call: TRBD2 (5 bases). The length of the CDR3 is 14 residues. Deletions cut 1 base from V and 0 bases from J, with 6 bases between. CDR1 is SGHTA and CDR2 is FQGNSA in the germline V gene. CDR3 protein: CASSLGTYQETQYF. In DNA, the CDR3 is TGTGCCAGCAGCTTAGGGACTTACCAAGAGACCCAGTACTTC.

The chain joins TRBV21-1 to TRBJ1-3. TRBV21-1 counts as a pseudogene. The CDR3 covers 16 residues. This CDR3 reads CASSKVQTNSGNTIYF. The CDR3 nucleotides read TGTGCCAGCAGCAAGGTCCAAACTAACTCTGGAAACACCATATATTTT.

CDR3 nucleotides: TGTGCCAGTAGTCCGCGGGAGTACTCCTACAATGAGCAGTTCTTC. Protein sequence: CASSPREYSYNEQFF. The chain employs TRBV19 and TRBJ2-1; 7 nucleotides align to TRBD2. The V segment lost 5 bases and the J segment 0 bases; nucleotides outside the gene matches: 4. The germline V gene encodes CDR1 LNHDA and CDR2 SQIVND (reference sequence). The CDR3 extends over 15 amino acids.

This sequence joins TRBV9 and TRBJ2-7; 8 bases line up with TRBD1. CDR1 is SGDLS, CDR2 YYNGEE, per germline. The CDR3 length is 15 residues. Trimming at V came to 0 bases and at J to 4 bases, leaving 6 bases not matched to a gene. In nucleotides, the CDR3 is TGTGCCAGCAGCGTAGAAGGACAGGGCTATTACGAGCAGTACTTC. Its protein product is CASSVEGQGYYEQYF.

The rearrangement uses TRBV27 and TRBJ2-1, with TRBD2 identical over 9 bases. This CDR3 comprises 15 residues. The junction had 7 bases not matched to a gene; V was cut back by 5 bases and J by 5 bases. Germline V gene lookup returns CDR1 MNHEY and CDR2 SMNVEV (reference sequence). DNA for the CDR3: TGTGCCAGCAGTCCTTCGACTAGCGGAGACAATGAGCAGTTCTTC. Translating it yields CASSPSTSGDNEQFF.

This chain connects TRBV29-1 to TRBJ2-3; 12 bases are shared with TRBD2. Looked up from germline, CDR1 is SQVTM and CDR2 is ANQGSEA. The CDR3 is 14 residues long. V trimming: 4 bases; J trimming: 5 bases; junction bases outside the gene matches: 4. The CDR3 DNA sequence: TGCAGCGTTGGCCCGGGACTAGCGGGAGATACGCAGTATTTT. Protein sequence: CSVGPGLAGDTQYF.